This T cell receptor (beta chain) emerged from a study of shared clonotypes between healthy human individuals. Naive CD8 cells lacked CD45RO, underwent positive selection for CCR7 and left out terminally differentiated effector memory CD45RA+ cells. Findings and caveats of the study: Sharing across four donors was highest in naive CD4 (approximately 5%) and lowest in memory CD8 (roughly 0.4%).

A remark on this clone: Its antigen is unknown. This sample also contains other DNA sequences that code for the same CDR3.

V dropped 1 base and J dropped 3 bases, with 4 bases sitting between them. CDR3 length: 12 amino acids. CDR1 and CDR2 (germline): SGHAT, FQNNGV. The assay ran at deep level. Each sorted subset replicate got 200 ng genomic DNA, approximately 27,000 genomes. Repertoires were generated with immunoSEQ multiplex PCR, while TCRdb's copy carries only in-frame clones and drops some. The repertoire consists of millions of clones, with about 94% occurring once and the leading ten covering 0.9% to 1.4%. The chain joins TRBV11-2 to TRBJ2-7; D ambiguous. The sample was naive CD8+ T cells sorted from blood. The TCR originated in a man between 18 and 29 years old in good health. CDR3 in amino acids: CASSLVRYEQYF. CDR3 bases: TGTGCCAGCAGCTTAGTTCGCTACGAGCAGTACTTC.